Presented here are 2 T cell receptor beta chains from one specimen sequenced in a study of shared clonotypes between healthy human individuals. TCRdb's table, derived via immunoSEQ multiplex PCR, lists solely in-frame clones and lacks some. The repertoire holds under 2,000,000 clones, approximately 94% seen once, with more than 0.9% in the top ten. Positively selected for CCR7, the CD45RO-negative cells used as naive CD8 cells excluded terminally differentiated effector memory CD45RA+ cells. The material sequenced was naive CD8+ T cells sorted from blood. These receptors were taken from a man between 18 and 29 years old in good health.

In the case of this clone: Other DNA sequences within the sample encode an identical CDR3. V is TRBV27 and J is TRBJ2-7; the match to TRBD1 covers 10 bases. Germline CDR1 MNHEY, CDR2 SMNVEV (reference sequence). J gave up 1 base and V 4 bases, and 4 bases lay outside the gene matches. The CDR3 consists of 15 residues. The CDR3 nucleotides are TGTGCCAGCAGTTCGGGACAGGGGACGTCCTACGAGCAGTACTTC. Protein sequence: CASSSGQGTSYEQYF.

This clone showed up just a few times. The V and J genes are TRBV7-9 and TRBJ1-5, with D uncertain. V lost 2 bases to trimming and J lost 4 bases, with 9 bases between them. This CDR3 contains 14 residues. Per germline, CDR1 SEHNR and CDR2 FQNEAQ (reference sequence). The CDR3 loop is CASSLIGRNQPQHF. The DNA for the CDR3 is TGTGCCAGCAGCTTAATTGGGAGGAATCAGCCCCAGCATTTT.